The 7 T cell receptor beta chains below all came from one sample that was sequenced in a study of T cell changes during pregnancy in multiple sclerosis. TCRdb keeps only in-frame clones here, not all; method: immunoSEQ multiplex PCR. Altogether around 61,000 clones are present, 80% to 90% being singletons, with the ten largest covering roughly 5%. Sequences were obtained from peripheral blood from another person, used as feeder cells. The receptors stem from a human donor whose cells served as feeder cells for cultures in a pregnancy study.

A note on this clone: The junction differs from germline at one of its ends, possibly a read error. This rearrangement joins TRBV2 to TRBJ1-1; the D is unclear. The germline gives CDR1 SNHLY, CDR2 FYNNEI. There are 11 residues in the CDR3. For the CDR3, the DNA is TGTGCCAGCTTCCCCGGTGGGAGTTTGAATTTT. Protein sequence: CASFPGGSLNF.

This chain links TRBV27 with TRBJ2-2; the D is unclear. The CDR3 runs to 13 residues. Per the germline V gene, CDR1 is MNHEY and CDR2 is SMNVEV (reference sequence). The V end was cut by 1 base, the J end by 5 bases, with 5 bases between. The CDR3 reads CASSLFVTGELFF. The CDR3 nucleotides read TGTGCCAGCAGTTTATTCGTGACCGGGGAGCTGTTTTTT.

The chain recombines TRBV27 with TRBJ2-1; tentative D call: TRBD1 (6 bases). V lost 4 bases to trimming and J lost 3 bases, with 19 bases between them. The germline V gene encodes CDR1 MNHEY and CDR2 SMNVEV (reference sequence). The CDR3 spans 17 residues. The DNA for the CDR3 is TGTGCCAGCAGTTCCGAGGACGGTTCAGGGGACTACAATGAGCAGTTCTTC. Translating it yields CASSSEDGSGDYNEQFF.

The V gene is TRBV18, the J gene TRBJ1-1; 8 nucleotides match TRBD1. V dropped 3 bases and J dropped 3; count of bases not matched to a gene: 9. The germline CDR1 and CDR2 sequences are KGHSH and LQKENI. CDR3 length: 16 amino acids. CDR3 region: CASSPAAGGLDTEAFF. As DNA, the CDR3 is TGTGCCAGCTCACCCGCTGCAGGGGGCTTGGACACTGAAGCTTTCTTT.

The V gene is TRBV11-2, the J gene TRBJ2-3; 16 positions agree with TRBD2. V dropped 5 bases and J dropped 4; count of bases not matched to a gene: 3. Germline CDR1 SGHAT, CDR2 FQNNGV. This CDR3 is built from 16 residues. CDR3: CASSPGLAGGPDTQYF. The CDR3 DNA reads as TGTGCCAGCAGCCCGGGACTAGCGGGGGGGCCAGATACGCAGTATTTT.

V and J are TRBV29-1 and TRBJ2-5, with D unclear. CDR1 SQVTM and CDR2 ANQGSEA come from the germline V gene. This CDR3 is built from 12 residues. Deletions cut 5 bases from V and 5 bases from J, with 12 bases between. CDR3 region: CSVILGSETQYF. CDR3 in DNA: TGCAGCGTTATTTTAGGGTCGGAGACCCAGTACTTC.

This chain joins TRBV6-1 and TRBJ2-5; TRBD2 is a possible D gene (5 bases). The CDR3 has 13 amino acids. CDR1 is MNHNS, CDR2 SASEGT, per germline. V lost 2 bases to trimming and J lost 7 bases, with 11 bases between them. Written as DNA, the CDR3 is TGTGCCAGCAGTGAATTACCCCGGGGGACCCAGTACTTC. Translation: CASSELPRGTQYF.